The clone carrying this T cell receptor (beta chain) was counted between two and nine times. These data belong to a study of T cells in Graves' hyperthyroidism and ophthalmopathy. This CDR3 is 15 amino acids long. In germline, CDR1 is MDHEN, CDR2 SYDVKM. Trimming pared 5 bases from V and 2 bases from J, leaving 13 bases between. What was amplified from RNA transcripts were TCR beta CDR3 regions. The TCR CDR3 first-round RT-PCR relied on the HTBI primer set. Each CDR3 protein gets one entry after TCRdb re-called the multiplex PCR reads with MiXCR. The profile shows approximately 480,000 distinct CDR3 sequences, 20% to 25% of them singletons.

Source material: blood. The chain uses TRBV28 and TRBJ2-4; D is perhaps TRBD2 (6 bases). The TCR sequence derives from a man younger than 35 with Graves' hyperthyroidism. DNA for the CDR3: TGTGCCAGCAGTCCCCCGGGAGCTACCAAAAACATTCAGTACTTC. Encoded protein: CASSPPGATKNIQYF.